Shown below are 28 T cell receptor beta chains from a single sample sequenced in a study of blood T cell repertoires in COVID-19. Sequenced by immunoSEQ multiplex PCR; TCRdb stores in-frame clones only, minus some. Of 310,000 or so clones detected, roughly 87% appear once; the ten largest clones hold approximately 10%. Sequenced material: peripheral blood. Receptors were obtained from a man younger than 45 with COVID-19, enrolled during active disease.

In nucleotides, the CDR3 is TGTGCCAGCAGTTTTTATGCAGGGGGCCGGGACAATGAGCAGTTCTTC. Its translation: CASSFYAGGRDNEQFF. This chain uses TRBV6-5 with TRBJ2-1; 8 bases line up with TRBD1. V dropped 4 bases and J dropped 5; count of bases not matched to a gene: 10. This CDR3 region has 16 residues. From germline, CDR1 is MNHEY and CDR2 SVGAGI.

This chain connects TRBV19 to TRBJ1-2, with no clear D. The CDR3 sequence is 13 residues long. CDR1 and CDR2 from the germline V gene are LNHDA and SQIVND (reference sequence). The V end was cut by 7 bases, the J end by 8 bases, with 17 bases between. The CDR3 region has the DNA TGTGCCAGTACAGCGGACGGGCTGGGGGGCTACACCTTC. Translating gives CASTADGLGGYTF.

V gene TRBV28 combines with J gene TRBJ2-7; 10 bases are a match to TRBD2. After removal of 2 bases from V and 2 bases from J, the junction contained 6 bases not matched to a gene. The CDR3 consists of 16 residues. CDR1 MDHEN and CDR2 SYDVKM come from the germline V gene. The CDR3 nucleotides are TGTGCCAGCAGTTTAAGGAGGACTAGCGGAGCCTACGAGCAGTACTTC. It specifies CASSLRRTSGAYEQYF. The full variable domain, with the rest looked up from reference TRBV28 and TRBJ2-7, is DVKVTQSSRYLVKRTGEKVFLECVQDMDHENMFWYRQDPGLGLRLIYFSYDVKMKEKGDIPEGYSVSREKKERFSLILESASTNQTSMYLCASSLRRTSGAYEQYFGPGTRLTVT.

The V and J genes are TRBV7-2 and TRBJ1-6; D is unresolved. The CDR3 runs to 15 residues. Trimming pared 5 bases from V and 5 bases from J, leaving 13 bases between. From germline, CDR1 is SGHTA and CDR2 FQGNSA. CDR3 amino acids: CASSPREGNNSPLHF. For the CDR3, the DNA is TGTGCCAGCAGCCCACGGGAAGGAAATAATTCACCCCTCCACTTT.

The chain combines TRBV7-9 with TRBJ2-2, with 9 nucleotides matching TRBD1. The CDR3 contains 17 residues. Germline CDR1 and CDR2: SEHNR and FQNEAQ (reference sequence). V trimming: 5 bases; J trimming: 3 bases; junction bases outside the gene matches: 10. In DNA form, the CDR3 reads TGTGCCAGCAGCACGATCTCGACAGGGGGTCACACCGGGGAGCTGTTTTTT. It yields the protein CASSTISTGGHTGELFF.

CDR3 in DNA: TGTGCCAGCAGTTACAACAGGGCTAACGCTGAAGCTTTCTTT. Translation: CASSYNRANAEAFF. V usage is TRBV6-5 and J usage is TRBJ1-1, with D possibly TRBD1 on 6 matching bases. Germline V gene sequence: CDR1 MNHEY, CDR2 SVGAGI. The V gene lost 2 bases and the J gene lost 6 bases, with 13 bases spanning the gap. The CDR3 is 14 amino acids.

The sample holds a few counts of this clone. The chain couples TRBV28 to TRBJ1-5; no reliable D call. CDR1 and CDR2 (germline): MDHEN, SYDVKM. Trimming cost V 6 bases and J 2 bases, with 17 bases left between them. The CDR3 loop spans 16 amino acids. The CDR3: CASRKGLAGRNQPQHF. Written as DNA, the CDR3 is TGTGCCAGCAGGAAGGGTCTAGCGGGTCGCAATCAGCCCCAGCATTTT.

The V call is TRBV6-5, the J call TRBJ2-7, with 11 bases lining up with TRBD2. Losses at the gene ends were 6 bases for V and 2 bases for J; bases not matched to a gene: 6. Germline values: CDR1 MNHEY, CDR2 SVGAGI. This CDR3 comprises 15 residues. The CDR3, as DNA: TGTGCCAGCAGGGTAGCGGGGGGGAACCCCTACGAGCAGTACTTC. Protein sequence: CASRVAGGNPYEQYF.

In its sample, this clone was seen a few times. The chain uses TRBV15 and TRBJ2-3; 10 nucleotides agree with TRBD2. There are 16 residues in the CDR3. The V and J ends lost 0 bases and 4 bases, in that order; junction bases with no gene match: 4. CDR1 and CDR2 from the germline V gene are LNHNV and YYDKDF (reference sequence). CDR3 sequence (DNA): TGTGCCACCAGCAGAGATCGGAGCGGGGGGGCAGATACGCAGTATTTT. Protein sequence: CATSRDRSGGADTQYF.

The chain links TRBV5-1 to TRBJ2-1; 10 nucleotides align to TRBD1. Germline-derived CDR1 and CDR2 are SGHRS and YFSETQ. V trimming: 4 bases; J trimming: 8 bases; junction bases outside the gene matches: 9. The CDR3 consists of 15 residues. This CDR3 is CASSLRWDRGYEQFF. The CDR3 DNA is TGCGCCAGCAGCCTAAGGTGGGACAGGGGCTATGAGCAGTTCTTC.

This chain joins TRBV6-2 or TRBV6-3 and TRBJ1-5; 8 bases fit TRBD1. From germline, CDR1 is MNHEY and CDR2 SVGEGT. Trimming at V came to 2 bases and at J to 13 bases, leaving 7 bases not matched to a gene. This CDR3 contains 13 residues. DNA of the CDR3: TGTGCCAGCAGTTACCCGAGGCAGGGGGCACAGCATTTT. Protein product: CASSYPRQGAQHF.

On this clone: The same CDR3 arises from other DNA sequences in this sample as well. The chain employs TRBV7-2 and TRBJ2-7, with 7 bases matching TRBD2. The CDR3 covers 14 residues. Trimming at V came to 4 bases and at J to 2 bases, leaving 5 bases not matched to a gene. Germline V gene lookup returns CDR1 SGHTA and CDR2 FQGNSA. CDR3 residues: CASSSSGTTYEQYF. CDR3 nucleotides: TGTGCCAGCAGCTCCTCCGGGACTACCTACGAGCAGTACTTC.

The chain combines TRBV28 with TRBJ2-4; 8 bases agree with TRBD1. V shed 5 bases, J shed 0 bases, and the junction held 18 bases outside the gene matches. Germline V lookup: CDR1 MDHEN, CDR2 SYDVKM. The length of the CDR3 is 20 residues. CDR3 nucleotide sequence: TGTGCCAGCAGTATACCAAGGACAGGGTATCGGTTCCTAGCCAAAAACATTCAGTACTTC. Residues: CASSIPRTGYRFLAKNIQYF.

The chain couples TRBV5-1 to TRBJ2-1, with 9 bases aligning to TRBD1. V lost 5 bases, J lost 1 base, and 7 bases stayed unmatched. The CDR3 runs 16 residues. Germline CDR1 is SGHRS and CDR2 is YFSETQ. The CDR3 region is CASSRTGVTSYNEQFF. The DNA for the CDR3 is TGCGCCAGCAGTCGGACAGGGGTTACGTCCTACAATGAGCAGTTCTTC.

The rearrangement uses TRBV5-4 and TRBJ1-1; TRBD1 matches at 8 bases. CDR3 length equals 13 residues. Trimming at V came to 0 bases and at J to 6 bases, leaving 1 base not matched to a gene. Germline CDR1 reads SGHNT; CDR2 reads YYREEE (reference sequence). CDR3: CASSLGRGPEAFF. The DNA for the CDR3 is TGTGCCAGCAGCTTGGGCAGGGGGCCTGAAGCTTTCTTT. The full variable domain, rest sourced from reference TRBV5-4 and TRBJ1-1, is ETGVTQSPTHLIKTRGQQVTLRCSSQSGHNTVSWYQQALGQGPQFIFQYYREEENGRGNFPPRFSGLQFPNYSSELNVNALELDDSALYLCASSLGRGPEAFFGQGTRLTVV.

This clone showed up just a few times. This rearrangement joins TRBV4-2 to TRBJ2-7; 7 bases align to TRBD1. This CDR3 comprises 18 residues. The germline V gene encodes CDR1 LGHNA and CDR2 YNFKEQ. J was trimmed by 1 base and V by 0 bases; bases with no gene match: 12. Here the CDR3 reads CASSQESFGTGVSYEQYF. The CDR3 region has the DNA TGTGCCAGCAGCCAAGAATCTTTCGGAACAGGGGTTTCCTACGAGCAGTACTTC.

The chain carries TRBV6-2 or TRBV6-3 and TRBJ2-7; 9 bases match TRBD1. CDR3 length equals 11 residues. Germline CDR1 reads MNHEY; CDR2 reads SVGEGT. V trimming: 5 bases; J trimming: 10 bases; junction bases outside the gene matches: 3. The CDR3 is CASSRTGEQYF. The DNA for the CDR3 is TGTGCCAGCAGTCGGACAGGGGAACAGTACTTC.

The rearrangement uses TRBV3-1 (or the pseudogene TRBV3-2) and TRBJ2-5; 10 bases agree with TRBD2. J was trimmed by 1 base and V by 4 bases; bases with no gene match: 3. This CDR3 comprises 15 residues. Germline-derived CDR1 and CDR2 are LGHDT and YNNKEL (reference sequence). The CDR3 spells CASSPWTSGQETQYF. CDR3 coding DNA: TGTGCCAGCAGCCCGTGGACTAGCGGCCAAGAGACCCAGTACTTC.

The chain has TRBV6-5 and TRBJ1-1, with 9 bases lining up with TRBD1. The CDR3 length is 15 residues. The germline gives CDR1 MNHEY, CDR2 SVGAGI. After removal of 6 bases from V and 0 bases from J, the junction contained 5 bases not matched to a gene. Here the CDR3 DNA reads TGTGCCAGCAGAGGACAGGGGTGGATGAACACTGAAGCTTTCTTT. This codes for CASRGQGWMNTEAFF.

This chain joins TRBV7-9 and TRBJ2-6; 9 bases are shared with TRBD1. There are 18 residues in the CDR3. From germline, CDR1 is SEHNR and CDR2 FQNEAQ (reference sequence). Trimming at V came to 2 bases and at J to 4 bases, leaving 9 bases not matched to a gene. The CDR3, as DNA: TGTGCCAGCAGCTTACCAACCCGGGACAGGGTCGGGGCCAACGTCCTGACTTTC. This gives the protein CASSLPTRDRVGANVLTF.

V and J are TRBV7-8 and TRBJ2-7; 7 bases are shared with TRBD2. The germline V gene has CDR1 SGHVS and CDR2 FQNEAQ. This CDR3 region has 14 residues. Germline trimming cut 3 bases from V and 3 bases from J; bases unmatched to any gene: 5. CDR3 DNA sequence: TGTGCCAGCAGCTTCAGCGGGGCCGGCTACGAGCAGTACTTC. Encoded protein: CASSFSGAGYEQYF.

The chain uses TRBV4-3 and TRBJ2-7; D possibly corresponds to TRBD2 (6 bases). This CDR3 region has 12 residues. The V gene's germline CDR1 is LGHNA and CDR2 YSLEER. Deletions cut 6 bases from V and 5 bases from J, with 11 bases between. The CDR3 DNA reads TGCGCCAGCAGTAATAGGGAGGACGAGCAGTACTTC. Amino acid sequence: CASSNREDEQYF.

V gene TRBV5-4 combines with J gene TRBJ1-2; 7 positions agree with TRBD1. The germline V gene encodes CDR1 SGHNT and CDR2 YYREEE (reference sequence). The length of the CDR3 is 13 residues. V trimming: 5 bases; J trimming: 5 bases; junction bases outside the gene matches: 6. CDR3: CASRTGVEYGYTF. Written as DNA, the CDR3 is TGTGCCAGCAGAACAGGGGTGGAGTATGGCTACACCTTC. Full variable domain (outside the CDR3, taken from reference TRBV5-4 and TRBJ1-2): ETGVTQSPTHLIKTRGQQVTLRCSSQSGHNTVSWYQQALGQGPQFIFQYYREEENGRGNFPPRFSGLQFPNYSSELNVNALELDDSALYLCASRTGVEYGYTFGSGTRLTVV.

The CDR3 DNA sequence: TGTGCCAGTGACAGGGTGACTGGGGCCAACGTCCTGACTTTC. Its translation is CASDRVTGANVLTF. This chain joins TRBV19 and TRBJ2-6; TRBD1 agrees at 7 bases. Germline lookup yields CDR1 LNHDA and CDR2 SQIVND (reference sequence). The V segment lost 8 bases and the J segment 2 bases; nucleotides outside the gene matches: 3. The CDR3 extends over 14 amino acids. The full variable domain, in which reference TRBV19 and TRBJ2-6 provide the parts outside the CDR3, is DGGITQSPKYLFRKEGQNVTLSCEQNLNHDAMYWYRQDPGQGLRLIYYSQIVNDFQKGDIAEGYSVSREKKESFPLTVTSAQKNPTAFYLCASDRVTGANVLTFGAGSRLTVL.

The rearrangement links TRBV18 to TRBJ1-4; 8 bases map to TRBD1. The CDR3 sequence is 12 residues long. CDR1 is KGHSH and CDR2 is LQKENI in the germline V gene. V was clipped by 6 bases and J by 11 bases; unmatched bases: 5. The CDR3 loop is CASSQDRAKLFF. For the CDR3, the DNA is TGTGCCAGCTCTCAGGACAGGGCCAAACTGTTTTTT.

The rearrangement uses TRBV28 and TRBJ1-2; 8 nucleotides match TRBD1. Germline V CDR1 and CDR2: MDHEN, SYDVKM. The CDR3 spans 15 residues. Trimming removed 3 bases from V and 3 bases from J; junction bases left unmatched: 6. CDR3 in amino acids: CASSLQAGGDYGYTF. In nucleotides, the CDR3 is TGTGCCAGCAGTTTGCAGGCAGGGGGCGACTATGGCTACACCTTC.

The V call is TRBV11-3, the J call TRBJ2-1, with 9 bases that match TRBD2. The ends lost 5 bases at V and 3 bases at J; junction bases unmatched: 5. The CDR3 is 15 residues long. Looked up from germline, CDR1 is SGHNT and CDR2 is YENEEA. The CDR3 loop is CASSIGTSIYNEQFF. CDR3 DNA sequence: TGTGCCAGCAGCATCGGGACTAGCATCTACAATGAGCAGTTCTTC.

This clone was picked up a small number of times. This sequence joins TRBV6-2 or TRBV6-3 and TRBJ1-5; D is perhaps TRBD1 (6 bases). There are 15 residues in the CDR3. Trimming stripped 5 bases from V and 2 bases from J, with 13 bases between. Germline V lookup: CDR1 MNHEY, CDR2 SVGEGT. The CDR3 DNA is TGTGCCAGCAGTCGAACAGGGACGCGCAATCAGCCCCAGCATTTT. This codes for CASSRTGTRNQPQHF.